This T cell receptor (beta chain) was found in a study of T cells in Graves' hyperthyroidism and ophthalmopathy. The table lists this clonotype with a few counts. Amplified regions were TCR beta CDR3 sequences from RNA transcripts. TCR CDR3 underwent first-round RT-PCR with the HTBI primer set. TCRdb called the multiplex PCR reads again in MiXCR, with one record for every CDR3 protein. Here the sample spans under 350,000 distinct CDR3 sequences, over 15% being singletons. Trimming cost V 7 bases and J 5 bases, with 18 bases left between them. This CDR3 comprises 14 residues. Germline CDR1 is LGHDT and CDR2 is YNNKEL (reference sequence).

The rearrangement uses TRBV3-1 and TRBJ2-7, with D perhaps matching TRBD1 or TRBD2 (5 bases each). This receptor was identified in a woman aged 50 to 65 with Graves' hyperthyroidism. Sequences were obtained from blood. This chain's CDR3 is CASTWGSGLDEQYF. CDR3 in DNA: TGTGCCAGCACCTGGGGGTCGGGATTGGACGAGCAGTACTTC.